The sequence of this T cell receptor (beta chain) was determined in a study of blood T cells in healthy people across ages. Study-level information: Capture via template switching afforded approximately one barcoded beta molecule per two T cells. Whole-study results and caveats: The study found more naive CD4+ cells and higher diversity in long-lived than aged donors.

In this sample, this clonotype turned up a few times. Its antigen is not known. Through a sample-barcoded 5' primer and a J-beta primer mix, a second PCR was run for roughly 6 to 11 cycles. MiXCR, applied by TCRdb to the 5' RACE reads, yields one record per CDR3 protein. Counted here are about 290,000 distinct CDR3 sequences, 27% occurring once; the ten biggest clones make up roughly 30%. This CDR3 region has 16 residues. This sequence originates from a woman aged 70-85 years in good health. The chain combines TRBV21-1 with TRBJ1-2; TRBD1 was called by the table and not checked on the DNA. TRBV21-1 is shown as a pseudogene. Sequenced material: blood. The CDR3 here is CASSKPTAPSYYGYTF. The CDR3, as DNA: TGTGCCAGCAGCAAACCGACAGCCCCCTCTTACTATGGCTACACCTTC.